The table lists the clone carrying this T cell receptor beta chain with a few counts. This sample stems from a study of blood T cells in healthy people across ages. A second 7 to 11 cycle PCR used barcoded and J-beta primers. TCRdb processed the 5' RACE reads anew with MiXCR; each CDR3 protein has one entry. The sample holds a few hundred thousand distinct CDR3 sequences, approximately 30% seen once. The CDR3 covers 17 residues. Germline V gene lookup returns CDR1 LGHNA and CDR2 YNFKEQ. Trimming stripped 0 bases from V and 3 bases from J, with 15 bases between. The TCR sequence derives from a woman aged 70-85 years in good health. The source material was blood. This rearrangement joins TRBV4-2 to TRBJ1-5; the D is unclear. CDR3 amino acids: CASSQDRSTSSNQPQHF. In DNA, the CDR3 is TGTGCCAGCAGCCAAGATCGTAGCACCTCCTCCAATCAGCCCCAGCATTTT.